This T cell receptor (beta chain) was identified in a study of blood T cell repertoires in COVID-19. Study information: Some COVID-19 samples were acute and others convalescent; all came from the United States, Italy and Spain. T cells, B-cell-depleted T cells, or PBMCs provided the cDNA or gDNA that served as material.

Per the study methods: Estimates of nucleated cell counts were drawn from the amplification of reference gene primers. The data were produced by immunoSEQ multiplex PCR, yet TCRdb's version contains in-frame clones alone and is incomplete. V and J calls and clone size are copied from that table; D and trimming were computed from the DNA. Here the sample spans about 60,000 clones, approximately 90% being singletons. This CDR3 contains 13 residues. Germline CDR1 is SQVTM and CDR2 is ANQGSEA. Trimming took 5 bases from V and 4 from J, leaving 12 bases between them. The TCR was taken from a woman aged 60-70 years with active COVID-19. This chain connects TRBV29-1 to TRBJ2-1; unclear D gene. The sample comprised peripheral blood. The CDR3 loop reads CSVLVYKYNEQFF. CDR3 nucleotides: TGCAGCGTTCTAGTATATAAGTACAATGAGCAGTTCTTC.